Each of the 32 T cell receptor beta chains below was sequenced from the same sample in a study of Graves' ophthalmopathy and Graves' hyperthyroidism. As the template, RNA transcripts were used to amplify TCR beta CDR3 regions. HTBI primers were employed in first-round RT-PCR, then a second-round multiplex PCR followed. TCRdb analysed the multiplex PCR reads with MiXCR anew, one entry per CDR3 protein. This sample has some 350,000 distinct CDR3 sequences; 17% occur once, and the top ten carry roughly 2.6%. The sequenced sample was peripheral blood. All receptors come from an adult woman with stable Graves' hyperthyroidism.

The chain uses TRBV6-2 or TRBV6-3 and TRBJ1-1; maybe TRBD1 (5 bases). The germline V and J ends were trimmed by 5 bases and 5 bases, with 12 bases remaining between them. Germline loops: CDR1 MNHEY, CDR2 SVGEGT. This CDR3 contains 13 residues. Written as DNA, the CDR3 is TGTGCCAGCAGTCTACAGGCGTGGACTGAAGCTTTCTTT. Translating gives CASSLQAWTEAFF.

Many counts were recorded for this clonotype. The DNA of the CDR3 is TGCGCCAGCAGCCAATCGTCCAGGGAGGGCTACACCTTC. Amino acids: CASSQSSREGYTF. The V and J genes are TRBV4-1 and TRBJ1-2; TRBD1 might be the D (5 bases). The germline CDR1 and CDR2 sequences are MGHRA and YSYEKL. Trimming removed 2 bases from V and 8 bases from J, with 12 bases in between. The CDR3 length is 13 residues.

The chain joins TRBV27 to TRBJ1-1; no reliable D call. CDR1 MNHEY and CDR2 SMNVEV come from the germline V gene (reference sequence). Trimming took 5 bases from V and 3 from J, leaving 10 bases between them. CDR3 length: 13 residues. The DNA of the CDR3 is TGTGCCAGCAGTAGTGTAGGGTACACTGAAGCTTTCTTT. It specifies CASSSVGYTEAFF.

This clonotype was found a few times. The chain is built from TRBV10-3 and TRBJ2-5; TRBD2 agrees at 12 bases. The J segment lost 3 bases and the V segment lost 3 bases, leaving 5 bases of the junction unmatched. Germline V CDR1 and CDR2: ENHRY, SYGVKD. This CDR3 is built from 16 residues. The CDR3 sequence is CAISEGLAGIKETQYF. In DNA form, the CDR3 reads TGTGCCATCAGTGAAGGACTAGCGGGAATTAAAGAGACCCAGTACTTC.

This clonotype was counted at least ten times. The chain carries TRBV6-5 and TRBJ2-2, with a tentative D call TRBD1 (6 bases). The V gene lost 3 bases and the J gene lost 10 bases, with 15 bases spanning the gap. Germline-derived CDR1 and CDR2 are MNHEY and SVGAGI. This CDR3 spans 14 amino acids. CDR3 sequence (DNA): TGTGCCAGCAGTTATCTATTCCGGGACACGGAGCTGTTTTTT. Protein: CASSYLFRDTELFF.

This chain uses TRBV6-1 with TRBJ1-2; D is unresolved. V lost 7 bases to trimming and J lost 1 base, with 16 bases between them. The CDR3 runs to 15 residues. Germline CDR1 reads MNHNS; CDR2 reads SASEGT. CDR3 DNA sequence: TGTGCCAGCACACCCCGAGATGGTTTTAACTATGGCTACACCTTC. Translated, it gives CASTPRDGFNYGYTF.

This clonotype was observed at least ten times. The CDR3 loop is CASSVDGRALRETQYF. CDR3 nucleotide sequence: TGTGCCAGCAGCGTAGACGGGAGGGCCCTCCGGGAGACCCAGTACTTC. This rearrangement joins TRBV9 to TRBJ2-5; 8 nucleotides align to TRBD2. The CDR3 is 16 amino acids. V shed 0 bases, J shed 5 bases, and the junction held 9 bases outside the gene matches. Germline loops: CDR1 SGDLS, CDR2 YYNGEE.

Comments on this clonotype: The junction does not match germline at one end; this may be a read error. The V call is TRBV28, the J call TRBJ2-7; a weak D match, TRBD1 (5 bases). The CDR3 loop spans 13 amino acids. Germline-derived CDR1 and CDR2 are MDHEN and SYDVKM. DNA of the CDR3: TGTGCCAGCAGTTTTCTAGGGGCCTACGATCAGTACTTC. Its protein is CASSFLGAYDQYF.

This clonotype occurred many times. V usage is TRBV6-1 and J usage is TRBJ2-2; TRBD2 matches at 7 bases. Germline V CDR1 and CDR2: MNHNS, SASEGT. This CDR3 region has 17 residues. V was pared by 7 bases and J by 7 bases, with 18 bases of the junction left unmatched. Here the CDR3 reads CASTPGGGRDRNGELFF. The CDR3 region has the DNA TGTGCCAGCACCCCCGGCGGCGGGAGAGATAGAAACGGGGAGCTGTTTTTT.

Turning to this clonotype: This may be a read error: a much more frequent sequence differs by one nucleotide. The genes are TRBV5-6 and TRBJ1-1; D not certain. This CDR3 spans 12 amino acids. Germline V gene data show CDR1 as SGHDT and CDR2 as YYEEEE. The CDR3 loop is CASSLSTAEACF. CDR3 nucleotide sequence: TGTGCCAGCAGCTTGAGTACGGCTGAAGCTTGCTTT.

The rearrangement links TRBV12-3 or TRBV12-4 to TRBJ2-5; D uncertain. V was trimmed by 5 bases and J by 3 bases, leaving 10 bases between them. CDR3 length: 13 amino acids. This CDR3 is CASSPGPKETQYF. CDR3 bases: TGTGCCAGCAGTCCGGGTCCCAAAGAGACCCAGTACTTC.

The sample holds many counts of this clonotype. CDR3 nucleotide sequence: TGTGCCAGCAGTTATGGGACTAGCGGGAGGTACGAGCAGTACTTC. Residues: CASSYGTSGRYEQYF. The chain joins TRBV6-6 to TRBJ2-7; TRBD2 aligns across 15 bases. Germline CDR1 MNHNY, CDR2 SVGAGI (reference sequence). CDR3 length: 15 amino acids. Trimming removed 3 bases from V and 4 bases from J; junction bases left unmatched: 1.

This clonotype has only a few counts. V is TRBV10-1 and J is TRBJ2-1; 9 nucleotides align to TRBD2. The germline CDR1 and CDR2 sequences are WNHNN and SYGVQD (reference sequence). CDR3 length equals 14 residues. V shed 6 bases, J shed 7 bases, and the junction held 7 bases outside the gene matches. The CDR3 DNA reads TGCGCCAGCAGCGTAGCGGGAGTCGCGAATGAGCAGTTCTTC. Protein sequence: CASSVAGVANEQFF.

This clonotype was detected ten times or more. The chain carries TRBV11-2 and TRBJ2-7, with D unclear. Trimming cost V 5 bases and J 6 bases, with 8 bases left between them. The CDR3 is 11 amino acids. In germline, CDR1 is SGHAT, CDR2 FQNNGV. CDR3 amino acids: CASSTRGEQYF. The CDR3 DNA follows: TGTGCCAGCAGCACTCGTGGCGAGCAGTACTTC.

In its sample, this clonotype was seen many times. The genes are TRBV6-1 and TRBJ1-1, with D perhaps matching TRBD1 (5 bases). This CDR3 is built from 14 residues. The V end was cut by 10 bases, the J end by 1 base, with 16 bases between. The germline V gene encodes CDR1 MNHNS and CDR2 SASEGT. The CDR3, as DNA: TGTGCCACAGGGACGGGGGAACCGAACACTGAAGCTTTCTTT. This encodes CATGTGEPNTEAFF.

Turning to this clonotype: One base away lies a much larger clone, so this may be a sequencing read error. V usage is TRBV20-1 and J usage is TRBJ2-5; 8 nucleotides match TRBD2. Germline assignment: CDR1 DFQATT and CDR2 SNEGSKA (reference sequence). CDR3 length: 14 amino acids. DNA of the CDR3: TGCAGTGCTAGAGATTCCACTAGCGGAGAGACCAAGTACTTC. It specifies CSARDSTSGETKYF.

This clonotype was seen at least ten times. The chain links TRBV28 to TRBJ2-5; D ambiguous. CDR1 and CDR2 (germline): MDHEN, SYDVKM. The CDR3 extends over 15 amino acids. V was cut by 5 bases and J by 2 bases, with 15 bases left in between. The CDR3 nucleotides are TGTGCCAGCAGTCCACCTCGGCTCTATCAAGAGACCCAGTACTTC. As protein: CASSPPRLYQETQYF.

This clonotype was detected many times. The chain is built from TRBV6-5 and TRBJ1-2; 7 positions match TRBD1. The germline CDR1 and CDR2 sequences are MNHEY and SVGAGI. The CDR3 covers 14 residues. Trimming removed 6 bases from V and 4 bases from J; junction bases left unmatched: 8. The CDR3 region is CASRPGQDTYGYTF. DNA for the CDR3: TGTGCCAGCAGGCCCGGACAGGACACCTATGGCTACACCTTC.

This clonotype has only a few counts. The chain links TRBV9 to TRBJ1-2; 7 positions agree with TRBD1. V lost 0 bases and J lost 3; bases outside the gene matches: 2. CDR1 and CDR2 (germline): SGDLS, YYNGEE. The CDR3 extends over 14 amino acids. The CDR3 is CASSVEGTDYGYTF. In nucleotides, the CDR3 is TGTGCCAGCAGCGTAGAGGGGACAGACTATGGCTACACCTTC.

This clonotype was detected ten times or more. CDR3: CASSDYLGDRGSGGYTF. For the CDR3, the DNA is TGTGCCAGCAGTGACTACCTTGGGGACAGGGGTTCAGGTGGCTACACCTTC. The chain employs TRBV12-3 or TRBV12-4 and TRBJ1-2; 10 positions agree with TRBD1. The CDR3 covers 17 residues. V lost 5 bases and J lost 7; bases outside the gene matches: 16.

The sample holds a few counts of this clonotype. The chain employs TRBV6-5 and TRBJ2-3; TRBD2 might be the D (7 bases). Trimming took 2 bases from V and 5 from J, leaving 8 bases between them. The CDR3 loop spans 13 amino acids. Germline CDR1 and CDR2: MNHEY and SVGAGI. The CDR3 DNA reads TGTGCCAGCAGTTACAGGGGGGGAGATACGCAGTATTTT. Its protein is CASSYRGGDTQYF.

This clonotype was detected a few times. The gene calls are TRBV25-1 and TRBJ2-5; D is unresolved. V lost 6 bases and J lost 2, with 10 bases in between. The CDR3 loop spans 13 amino acids. The germline gives CDR1 MGHDK, CDR2 SYGVNS. Here the CDR3 reads CASSQLGQETQYF. CDR3 sequence (DNA): TGTGCCAGCAGCCAACTCGGGCAAGAGACCCAGTACTTC. Using reference TRBV25-1 and TRBJ2-5 for the parts outside the CDR3, the full variable domain is EADIYQTPRYLVIGTGKKITLECSQTMGHDKMYWYQQDPGMELHLIHYSYGVNSTEKGDLSSESTVSRIRTEHFPLTLESARPSHTSQYLCASSQLGQETQYFGPGTRLLVL.

The sample holds many counts of this clonotype. The rearrangement joins TRBV6-1 to TRBJ2-4; D may be TRBD1 (6 bases). This CDR3 comprises 15 residues. The germline V gene encodes CDR1 MNHNS and CDR2 SASEGT. Between the trimmed V and J ends, which lost 7 bases and 0 bases, there was a span of 13 bases. CDR3 DNA: TGTGCCAGCACCGGGACATACCTAGCCAAAAACATTCAGTACTTC. Amino acid sequence: CASTGTYLAKNIQYF.

DNA for the CDR3: TGTGCCAGCAGCTTAGGAGGAGACAGATTATCCTACGAGCAGTACTTC. Its protein is CASSLGGDRLSYEQYF. This sequence joins TRBV13 and TRBJ2-7; a possible D gene is TRBD1 (5 bases). This CDR3 has 16 amino acids. Germline V gene sequence: CDR1 PRHDT, CDR2 FYEKMQ (reference sequence). V was trimmed by 0 bases and J by 1 base, leaving 13 bases between them. Complete variable domain (other parts from reference TRBV13 and TRBJ2-7): AAGVIQSPRHLIKEKRETATLKCYPIPRHDTVYWYQQGPGQDPQFLISFYEKMQSDKGSIPDRFSAQQFSDYHSELNMSSLELGDSALYFCASSLGGDRLSYEQYFGPGTRLTVT.

The CDR3 reads CASSMGKSNQPQHF. DNA for the CDR3: TGTGCCAGCAGTATGGGGAAAAGCAATCAGCCCCAGCATTTT. The chain combines TRBV6-1 with TRBJ1-5, with unresolved D. The germline V and J ends were trimmed by 5 bases and 1 base, with 9 bases remaining between them. Germline V gene sequence: CDR1 MNHNS, CDR2 SASEGT. CDR3 length: 14 amino acids.

The chain combines TRBV27 with TRBJ1-2; the match to TRBD1 covers 7 bases. Germline CDR1 is MNHEY and CDR2 is SMNVEV (reference sequence). The length of the CDR3 is 14 residues. J gave up 2 bases and V 6 bases, and 6 bases lay outside the gene matches. The CDR3 DNA is TGTGCCAGCAGCAAACTAGGGGGCAACTATGGCTACACCTTC. This encodes CASSKLGGNYGYTF.

This clonotype was seen many times. The chain recombines TRBV12-3 or TRBV12-4 with TRBJ1-1; tentative D call: TRBD1 (6 bases). This CDR3 has 14 amino acids. With 1 base removed from V and 4 bases from J, the gap between germline ends came to 10 bases. CDR3 nucleotides: TGTGCCAGCAGTTTAGTTTTGGGGGCCACTGAAGCTTTCTTT. Amino acids: CASSLVLGATEAFF.

The chain uses TRBV7-2 and TRBJ1-1, with 9 bases matching TRBD1. V shed 5 bases, J shed 4 bases, and the junction held 5 bases outside the gene matches. The germline gives CDR1 SGHTA, CDR2 FQGNSA. This CDR3 comprises 14 residues. CDR3 bases: TGTGCCAGCAGCCCCCGGGACAGGGTCACTGAAGCTTTCTTT. It specifies CASSPRDRVTEAFF. Using reference TRBV7-2 and TRBJ1-1 for the parts outside the CDR3, the full variable domain is GAGVSQSPSNKVTEKGKDVELRCDPISGHTALYWYRQSLGQGLEFLIYFQGNSAPDKSGLPSDRFSAERTGGSVSTLTIQRTQQEDSAVYLCASSPRDRVTEAFFGQGTRLTVV.

This clonotype occurred a few times. The chain is built from TRBV6-1 and TRBJ2-6; D is uncertain. Trimming pared 9 bases from V and 0 bases from J, leaving 6 bases between. CDR3 length: 13 amino acids. Germline V gene lookup returns CDR1 MNHNS and CDR2 SASEGT. The CDR3 loop is CASTASGANVLTF. In DNA, the CDR3 is TGTGCCAGTACAGCCTCTGGGGCCAACGTCCTGACTTTC.

The V call is TRBV20-1, the J call TRBJ1-6; a weak D match, TRBD1 (6 bases). The CDR3 sequence is 16 residues long. Looked up from germline, CDR1 is DFQATT and CDR2 is SNEGSKA (reference sequence). V was clipped by 5 bases and J by 8 bases, with 22 bases between them. The CDR3 sequence is CSASIGFRDIDSPLHF. The CDR3 coding sequence is TGCAGTGCTTCCATAGGTTTCCGGGACATAGATTCACCCCTCCACTTT.

This clonotype was seen ten or more times. The J gene is TRBJ1-6, the V gene TRBV28; tentatively, D is TRBD1 (6 bases). V gave up 6 bases and J gave up 7 bases, with 25 bases separating them. The length of the CDR3 is 18 residues. CDR1 is MDHEN and CDR2 is SYDVKM in the germline V gene. DNA of the CDR3: TGTGCCAGCAGCGGAACCCCCGCGTGGACAGAACCGAATTCACCCCTCCACTTT. Encoded protein: CASSGTPAWTEPNSPLHF.

This clonotype was counted ten times or more. This chain connects TRBV7-2 to TRBJ2-5, with no clear D. The V gene's germline CDR1 is SGHTA and CDR2 FQGNSA. This CDR3 has 13 amino acids. The ends were cut back, 1 base at V and 5 bases at J, with 8 bases in the middle. The CDR3 loop is CASSLVTLETQYF. The DNA for the CDR3 is TGTGCCAGCAGCTTAGTTACCTTGGAGACCCAGTACTTC. The variable domain in full, with the rest retrieved from reference TRBV7-2 and TRBJ2-5, is GAGVSQSPSNKVTEKGKDVELRCDPISGHTALYWYRQSLGQGLEFLIYFQGNSAPDKSGLPSDRFSAERTGGSVSTLTIQRTQQEDSAVYLCASSLVTLETQYFGPGTRLLVL.